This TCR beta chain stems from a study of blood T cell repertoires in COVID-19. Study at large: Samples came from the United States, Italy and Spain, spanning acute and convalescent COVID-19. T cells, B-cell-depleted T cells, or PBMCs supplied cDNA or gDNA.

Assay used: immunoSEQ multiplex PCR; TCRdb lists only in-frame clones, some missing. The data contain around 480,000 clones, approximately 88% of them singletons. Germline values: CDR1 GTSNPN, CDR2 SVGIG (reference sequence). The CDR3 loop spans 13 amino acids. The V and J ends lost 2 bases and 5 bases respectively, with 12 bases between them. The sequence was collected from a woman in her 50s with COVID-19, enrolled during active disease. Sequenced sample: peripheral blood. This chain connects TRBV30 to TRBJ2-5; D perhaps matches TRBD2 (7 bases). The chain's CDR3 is CAWSRGGAETQYF. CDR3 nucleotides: TGTGCCTGGAGTAGGGGGGGCGCGGAGACCCAGTACTTC.